The T cell receptor (beta chain) under discussion was sequenced for a study of shared clonotypes between healthy human individuals. Authors' data handling: Quality scores were absent from the junction-only immunoSEQ sequences, so filtering differed. Profiled with immunoSEQ multiplex PCR; TCRdb holds only in-frame clones, not every one. The V and J calls and the clone size are those of that table, but D and trimming were determined from the DNA. The data contain about 2.4 million clones, around 90% of them singletons. Germline V gene lookup returns CDR1 KGHSH and CDR2 LQKENI. This CDR3 spans 14 amino acids. The V gene end was trimmed by 3 bases and the J gene end by 12 bases; junction bases not matched to a gene: 7. Study-wide findings and caveats: The small donor group covered limited genetic and exposure diversity. Shared across a few donors were 4% to 5% of the naive CD4 clonotypes. Estimated richness was generally greater in naive than memory subsets.

A word on this clone: Its antigen is undetermined.

Sequencing was done on a sample of naive CD4+ T cells sorted from blood. Subset given: CD45RA+ positively selected. This receptor was identified in a man aged 18 to 35 in good health. The chain couples TRBV18 to TRBJ2-1; 11 bases match TRBD2. CDR3 sequence: CASSPGLAASGQFF. The CDR3 bases are TGTGCCAGCTCACCGGGACTAGCGGCCTCCGGGCAGTTCTTC.